A single sample gave rise to the 8 T cell receptor beta chains below, sequenced in a study of OX40 agonist ivuxolimab in advanced cancers. Method: immunoSEQ multiplex PCR; TCRdb's copy keeps in-frame clones and lacks some. The sample holds nearly 50,000 clones, around 80% seen once. The sample consisted of CD4+ or CD8+ T cells sorted from blood, taken in a trial of the OX40 agonist ivuxolimab. Receptors were obtained from an adult with an advanced solid tumor such as melanoma, head and neck, liver or kidney cancer.

The chain joins TRBV7-6 to TRBJ1-4; D not resolved. The CDR3 is made up of 14 amino acids. Germline CDR1 reads SGHVS; CDR2 reads FNYEAQ. The V end lost 5 bases, the J end lost 3 bases, and 10 bases lay between the germline ends. This CDR3 is CASSPDSSNEKLFF. CDR3 in DNA: TGTGCCAGCAGCCCAGATAGTTCTAATGAAAAACTGTTTTTT.

The genes are TRBV5-4 and TRBJ2-1; 7 bases align to TRBD2. This CDR3 region has 15 residues. The J segment lost 7 bases and the V segment lost 4 bases, leaving 11 bases of the junction unmatched. CDR1 and CDR2 (germline): SGHNT, YYREEE (reference sequence). CDR3 nucleotides: TGTGCCAGCAGCGAGGGGCTAGCGGATGGGAATGAGCAGTTCTTC. It specifies CASSEGLADGNEQFF.

This sequence joins TRBV7-2 and TRBJ1-5; 10 bases are shared with TRBD1. Germline CDR1 and CDR2: SGHTA and FQGNSA. The ends lost 4 bases at V and 6 bases at J; junction bases unmatched: 6. The CDR3 runs 15 residues. In DNA form, the CDR3 reads TGTGCCAGCAGCTATCGGACAGGGGGTTCTCAGCCCCAGCATTTT. Encoded protein: CASSYRTGGSQPQHF.

This clone has just a few counts. CDR3 amino acids: CSVGFSIGDGGTQYF. As DNA, the CDR3 is TGCAGCGTTGGGTTTTCTATCGGAGACGGCGGGACCCAGTACTTC. The rearrangement links TRBV29-1 to TRBJ2-5; no clear D. V was shortened by 4 bases and J by 7 bases, with 22 bases between the two germline ends. There are 15 residues in the CDR3. Germline lookup yields CDR1 SQVTM and CDR2 ANQGSEA.

V is TRBV4-3 and J is TRBJ2-3; possible D gene TRBD2, 6 bases. The CDR3 spans 15 residues. Deletions cut 0 bases from V and 4 bases from J, with 11 bases between. CDR1 is LGHNA, CDR2 YSLEER, per germline. In DNA, the CDR3 is TGCGCCAGCAGCCAAGATGGGGGGTGGGCAGATACGCAGTATTTT. Residues: CASSQDGGWADTQYF.

The rearrangement joins TRBV4-3 to TRBJ2-5; D ambiguous. This CDR3 has 16 residues. Per the germline V gene, CDR1 is LGHNA and CDR2 is YSLEER. V was cut by 0 bases and J by 5 bases, with 16 bases left in between. This chain's CDR3 is CASSQDPPRRGETQYF. CDR3 nucleotides: TGCGCCAGCAGCCAAGATCCGCCTCGTCGTGGGGAGACCCAGTACTTC.

This clone qualifies as medium-sized. V and J are TRBV27 and TRBJ1-1; 10 nucleotides align to TRBD1. The V segment lost 6 bases and the J segment 6 bases; nucleotides outside the gene matches: 7. Germline CDR1 is MNHEY and CDR2 is SMNVEV (reference sequence). The CDR3 is 14 amino acids. The chain's CDR3 is CASRDGTGAPEAFF. CDR3 DNA: TGTGCCAGCAGAGACGGGACAGGGGCTCCTGAAGCTTTCTTT.

The chain uses TRBV5-1 and TRBJ1-1, with D possibly being TRBD1 (6 bases). The CDR3 is 16 amino acids. Trimming removed 4 bases from V and 3 bases from J, with 19 bases in between. Germline values: CDR1 SGHRS, CDR2 YFSETQ. CDR3 bases: TGCGCCAGCAGCCTAACGGGGGGGCGCGGGTACACTGAAGCTTTCTTT. Translating gives CASSLTGGRGYTEAFF.